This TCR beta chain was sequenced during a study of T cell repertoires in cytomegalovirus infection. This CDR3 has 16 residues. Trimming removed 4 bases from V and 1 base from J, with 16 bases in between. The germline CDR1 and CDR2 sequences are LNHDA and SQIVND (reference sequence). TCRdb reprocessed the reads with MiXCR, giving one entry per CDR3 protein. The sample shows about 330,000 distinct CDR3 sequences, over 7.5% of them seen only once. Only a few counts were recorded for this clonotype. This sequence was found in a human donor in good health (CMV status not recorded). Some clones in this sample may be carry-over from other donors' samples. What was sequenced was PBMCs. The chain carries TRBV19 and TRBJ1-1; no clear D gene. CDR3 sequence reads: CASSTLRGRQNTEAFF. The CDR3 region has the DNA TGTGCCAGTAGTACACTACGGGGTCGACAGAACACTGAAGCTTTCTTT.